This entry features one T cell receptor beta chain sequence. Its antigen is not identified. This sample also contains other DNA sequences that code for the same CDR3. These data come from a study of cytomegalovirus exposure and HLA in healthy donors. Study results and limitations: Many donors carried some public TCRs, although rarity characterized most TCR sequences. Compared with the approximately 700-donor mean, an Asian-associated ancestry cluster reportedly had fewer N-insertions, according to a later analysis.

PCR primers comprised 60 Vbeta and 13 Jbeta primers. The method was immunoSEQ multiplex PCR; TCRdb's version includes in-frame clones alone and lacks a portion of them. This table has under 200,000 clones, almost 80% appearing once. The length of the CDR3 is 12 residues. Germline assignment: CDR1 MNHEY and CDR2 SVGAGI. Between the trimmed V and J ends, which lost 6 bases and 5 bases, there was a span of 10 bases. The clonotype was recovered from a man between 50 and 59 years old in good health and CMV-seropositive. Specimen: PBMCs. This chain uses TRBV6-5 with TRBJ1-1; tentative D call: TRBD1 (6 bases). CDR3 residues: CASSRGGTEAFF. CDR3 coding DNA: TGTGCCAGCAGCCGAGGGGGAACTGAAGCTTTCTTT.